This TCR beta chain was recorded in a study of cytomegalovirus exposure and HLA in healthy donors. Clones were read by immunoSEQ multiplex PCR, and TCRdb kept only the in-frame ones, dropping some. The sample carries under 400,000 clones, 75% to 90% recorded once. J was trimmed by 7 bases and V by 6 bases; bases with no gene match: 4. Germline V CDR1 and CDR2: MDHEN, SYDVKM. The CDR3 is 14 residues long. The chain couples TRBV28 to TRBJ2-1, with TRBD2 matching over 12 bases. Input material: PBMCs. The clonotype was recovered from a woman between 18 and 30 years old in good health and CMV-seronegative. This chain's CDR3 is CASRLAGGPNEQFF. CDR3 nucleotides: TGTGCCAGCAGACTAGCGGGGGGACCGAATGAGCAGTTCTTC.